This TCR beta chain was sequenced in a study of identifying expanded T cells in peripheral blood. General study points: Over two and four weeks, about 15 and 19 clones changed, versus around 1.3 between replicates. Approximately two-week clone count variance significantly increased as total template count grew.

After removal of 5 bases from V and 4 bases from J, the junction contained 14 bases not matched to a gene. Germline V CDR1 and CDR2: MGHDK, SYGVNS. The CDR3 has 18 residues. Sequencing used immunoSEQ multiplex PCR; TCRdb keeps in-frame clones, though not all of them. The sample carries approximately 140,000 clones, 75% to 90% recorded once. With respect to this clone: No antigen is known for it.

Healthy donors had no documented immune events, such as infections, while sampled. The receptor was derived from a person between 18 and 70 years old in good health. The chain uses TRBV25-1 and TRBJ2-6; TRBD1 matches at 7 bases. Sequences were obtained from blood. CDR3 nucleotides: TGTGCCAGCAGTCCCAGGGGGTCACCCCGGGGAGGGGCCAACGTCCTGACTTTC. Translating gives CASSPRGSPRGGANVLTF.